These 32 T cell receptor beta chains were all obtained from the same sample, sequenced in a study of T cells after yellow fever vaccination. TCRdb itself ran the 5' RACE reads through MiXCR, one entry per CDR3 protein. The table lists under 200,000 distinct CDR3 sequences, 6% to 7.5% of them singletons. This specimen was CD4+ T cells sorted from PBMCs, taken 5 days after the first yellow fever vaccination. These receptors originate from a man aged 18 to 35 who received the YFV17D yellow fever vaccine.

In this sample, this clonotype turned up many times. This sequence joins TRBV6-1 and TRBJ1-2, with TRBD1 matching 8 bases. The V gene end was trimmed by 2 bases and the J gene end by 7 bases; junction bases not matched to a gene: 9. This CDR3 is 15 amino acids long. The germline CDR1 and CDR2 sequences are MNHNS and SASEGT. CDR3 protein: CASSESGQGAGGYTF. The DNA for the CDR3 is TGTGCCAGCAGTGAATCAGGTCAGGGGGCTGGTGGCTACACCTTC.

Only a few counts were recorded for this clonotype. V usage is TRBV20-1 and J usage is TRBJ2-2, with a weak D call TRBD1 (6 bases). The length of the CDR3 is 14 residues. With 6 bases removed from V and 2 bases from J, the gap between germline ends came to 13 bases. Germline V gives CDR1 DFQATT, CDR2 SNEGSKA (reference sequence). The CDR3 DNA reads TGCAGTGCGGCCGGGACATTCAACACCGGGGAGCTGTTTTTT. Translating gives CSAAGTFNTGELFF.

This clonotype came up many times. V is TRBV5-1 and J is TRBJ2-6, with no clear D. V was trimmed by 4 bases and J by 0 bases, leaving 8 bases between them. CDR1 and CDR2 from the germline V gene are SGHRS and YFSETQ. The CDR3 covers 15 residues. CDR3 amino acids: CASSADPSGANVLTF. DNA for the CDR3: TGCGCCAGCAGCGCCGACCCCTCTGGGGCCAACGTCCTGACTTTC.

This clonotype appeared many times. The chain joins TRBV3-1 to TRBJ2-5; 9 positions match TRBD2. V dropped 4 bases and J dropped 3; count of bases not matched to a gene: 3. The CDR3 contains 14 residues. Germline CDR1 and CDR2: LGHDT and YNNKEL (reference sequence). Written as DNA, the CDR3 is TGTGCCAGCAGCCTTAGCGGGGGAAAAGAGACCCAGTACTTC. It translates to CASSLSGGKETQYF.

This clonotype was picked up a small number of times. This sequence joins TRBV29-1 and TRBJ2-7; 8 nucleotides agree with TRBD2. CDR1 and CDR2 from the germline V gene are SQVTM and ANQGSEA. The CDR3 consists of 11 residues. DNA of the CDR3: TGCAGCAAACCTAGCGGGTACGGGCAGTACGTC. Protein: CSKPSGYGQYV.

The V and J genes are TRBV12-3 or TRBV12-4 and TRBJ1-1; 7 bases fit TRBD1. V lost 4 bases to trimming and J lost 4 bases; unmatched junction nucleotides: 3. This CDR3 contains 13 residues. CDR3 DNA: TGTGCCAGCAGTTCGCGGACAGGCACTGAAGCTTTCTTT. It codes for CASSSRTGTEAFF.

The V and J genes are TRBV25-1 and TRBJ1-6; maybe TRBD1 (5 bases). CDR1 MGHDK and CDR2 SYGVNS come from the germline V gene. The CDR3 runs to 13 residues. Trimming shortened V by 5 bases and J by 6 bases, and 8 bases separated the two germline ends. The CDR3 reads CASSRDGNSPLHF. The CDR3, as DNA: TGTGCCAGCAGTCGGGACGGTAATTCACCCCTCCACTTT.

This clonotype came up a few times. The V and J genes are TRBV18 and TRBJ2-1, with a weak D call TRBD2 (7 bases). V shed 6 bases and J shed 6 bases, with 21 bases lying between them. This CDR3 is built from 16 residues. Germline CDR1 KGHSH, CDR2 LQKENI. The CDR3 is CASSLISGGFINEQFF. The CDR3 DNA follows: TGTGCCAGCTCGCTTATCTCGGGGGGCTTTATCAATGAGCAGTTCTTC.

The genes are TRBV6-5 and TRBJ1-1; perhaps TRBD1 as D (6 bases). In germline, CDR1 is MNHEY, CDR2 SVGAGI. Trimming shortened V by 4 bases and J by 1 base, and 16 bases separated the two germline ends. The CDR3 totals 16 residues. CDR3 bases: TGTGCCAGCAGTTCGACCCGGGGGCGGGGGAACACTGAAGCTTTCTTT. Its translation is CASSSTRGRGNTEAFF.

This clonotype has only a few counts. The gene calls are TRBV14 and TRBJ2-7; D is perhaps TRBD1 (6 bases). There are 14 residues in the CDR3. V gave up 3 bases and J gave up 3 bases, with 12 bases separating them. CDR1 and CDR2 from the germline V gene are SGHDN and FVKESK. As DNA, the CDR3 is TGTGCCAGCAGCCAGTCAGGGGCATTCTACGAGCAGTACGTC. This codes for CASSQSGAFYEQYV.

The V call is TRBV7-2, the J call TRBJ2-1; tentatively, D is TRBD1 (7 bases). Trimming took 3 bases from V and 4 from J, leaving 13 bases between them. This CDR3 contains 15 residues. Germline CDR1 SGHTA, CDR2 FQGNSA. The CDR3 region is CASSFYRGGYNEQFF. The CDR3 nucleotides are TGTGCCAGCAGCTTCTACAGGGGAGGTTACAATGAGCAGTTCTTC.

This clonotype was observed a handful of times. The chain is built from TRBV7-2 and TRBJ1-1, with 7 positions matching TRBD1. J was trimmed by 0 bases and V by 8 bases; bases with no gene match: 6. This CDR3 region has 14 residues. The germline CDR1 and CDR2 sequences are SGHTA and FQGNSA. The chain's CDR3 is CASGTAGLNTEAFF. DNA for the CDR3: TGTGCCAGCGGGACAGCAGGTTTGAACACTGAAGCTTTCTTT.

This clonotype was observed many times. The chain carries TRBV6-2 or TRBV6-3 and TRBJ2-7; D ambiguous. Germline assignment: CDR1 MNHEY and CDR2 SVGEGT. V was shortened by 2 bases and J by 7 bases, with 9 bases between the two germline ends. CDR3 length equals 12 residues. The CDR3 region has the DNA TGTGCCAGCAGTTACCCCCTGGGGGAGCAGTACTTC. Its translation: CASSYPLGEQYF.

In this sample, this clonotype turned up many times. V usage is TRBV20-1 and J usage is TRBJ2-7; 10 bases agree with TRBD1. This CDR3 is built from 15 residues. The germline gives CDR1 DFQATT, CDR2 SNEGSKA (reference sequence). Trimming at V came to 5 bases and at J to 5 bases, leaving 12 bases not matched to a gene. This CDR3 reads CSAPIPGQGFDEQYF. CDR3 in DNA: TGCAGTGCTCCCATTCCGGGACAGGGGTTTGACGAGCAGTACTTC.

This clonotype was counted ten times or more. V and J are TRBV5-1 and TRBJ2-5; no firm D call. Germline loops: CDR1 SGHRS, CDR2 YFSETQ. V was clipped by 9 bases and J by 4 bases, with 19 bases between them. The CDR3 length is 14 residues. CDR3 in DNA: TGCGCCACCAAACCAGGACCGACCGGAGAGACCCAGTACTTC. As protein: CATKPGPTGETQYF. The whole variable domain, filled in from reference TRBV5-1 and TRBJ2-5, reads KAGVTQTPRYLIKTRGQQVTLSCSPISGHRSVSWYQQTPGQGLQFLFEYFSETQRNKGNFPGRFSGRQFSNSRSEMNVSTLELGDSALYLCATKPGPTGETQYFGPGTRLLVL.

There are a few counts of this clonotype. CDR3 sequence (DNA): TGTGCCAGCAGCCAAGATGTGGGGATTAGCAATCAGCCCCAGCATTTT. Its protein product is CASSQDVGISNQPQHF. This rearrangement joins TRBV4-2 to TRBJ1-5; the D is unclear. Germline CDR1 reads LGHNA; CDR2 reads YNFKEQ. Trimming pared 0 bases from V and 0 bases from J, leaving 9 bases between. The CDR3 has 16 residues.

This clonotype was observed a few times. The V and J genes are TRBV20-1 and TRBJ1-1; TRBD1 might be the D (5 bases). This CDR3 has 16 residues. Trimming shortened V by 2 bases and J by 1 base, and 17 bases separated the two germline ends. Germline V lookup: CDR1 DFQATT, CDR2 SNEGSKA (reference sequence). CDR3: CSARPAHWTPNTEAFF. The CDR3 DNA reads TGCAGTGCTAGACCCGCACATTGGACACCGAACACTGAAGCTTTCTTT.

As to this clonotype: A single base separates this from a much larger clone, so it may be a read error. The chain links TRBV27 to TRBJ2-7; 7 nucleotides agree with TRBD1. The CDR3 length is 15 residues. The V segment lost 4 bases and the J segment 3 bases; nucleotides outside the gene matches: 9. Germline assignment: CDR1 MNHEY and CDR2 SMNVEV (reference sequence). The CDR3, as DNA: TGTGCCAGCAGTTCTCGTCCGGGACAGTGCTACGAGCAGTACTTC. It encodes CASSSRPGQCYEQYF.

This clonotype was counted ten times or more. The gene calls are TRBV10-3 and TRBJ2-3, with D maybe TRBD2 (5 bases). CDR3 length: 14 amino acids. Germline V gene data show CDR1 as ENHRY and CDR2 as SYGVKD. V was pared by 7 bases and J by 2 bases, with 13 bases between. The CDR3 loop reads CAIMGGSTTDTQYF. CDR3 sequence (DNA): TGTGCCATCATGGGCGGGTCAACCACAGATACGCAGTATTTT.

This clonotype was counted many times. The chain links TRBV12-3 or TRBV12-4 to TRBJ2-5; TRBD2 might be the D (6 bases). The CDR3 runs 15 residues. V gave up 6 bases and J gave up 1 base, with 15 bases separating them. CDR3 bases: TGTGCCAGCAGCCGGAAGACCGGGGGCCAAGAGACCCAGTACTTC. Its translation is CASSRKTGGQETQYF.

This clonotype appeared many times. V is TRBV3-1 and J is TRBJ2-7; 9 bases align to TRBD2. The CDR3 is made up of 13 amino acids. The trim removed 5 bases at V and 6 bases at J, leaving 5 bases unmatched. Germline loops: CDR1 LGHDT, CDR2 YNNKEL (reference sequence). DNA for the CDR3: TGTGCCAGCAGCTTTAGCGGGGGACTCGAGCAGTACTTC. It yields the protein CASSFSGGLEQYF.

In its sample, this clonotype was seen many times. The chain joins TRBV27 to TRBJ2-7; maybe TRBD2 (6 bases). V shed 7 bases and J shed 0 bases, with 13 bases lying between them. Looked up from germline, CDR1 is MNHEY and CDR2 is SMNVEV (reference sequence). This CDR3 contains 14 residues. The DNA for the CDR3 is TGTGCCAGCACAACTAGCAGAAACTCCTACGAGCAGTACTTC. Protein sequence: CASTTSRNSYEQYF.

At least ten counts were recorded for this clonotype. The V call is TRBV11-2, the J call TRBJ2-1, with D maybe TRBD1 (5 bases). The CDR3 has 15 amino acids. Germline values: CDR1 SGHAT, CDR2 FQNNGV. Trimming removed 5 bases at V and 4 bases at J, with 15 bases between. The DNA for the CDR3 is TGTGCCAGCAGCCATCTAGGGGTAGGGTACAATGAGCAGTTCTTC. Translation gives CASSHLGVGYNEQFF.

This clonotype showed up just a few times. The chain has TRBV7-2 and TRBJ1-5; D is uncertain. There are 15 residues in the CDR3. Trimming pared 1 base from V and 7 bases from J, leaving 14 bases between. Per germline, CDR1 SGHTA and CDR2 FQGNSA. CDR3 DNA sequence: TGTGCCAGCAGCTTAGTTTCTTTTACAACACAGCCCCAGCATTTT. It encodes CASSLVSFTTQPQHF.

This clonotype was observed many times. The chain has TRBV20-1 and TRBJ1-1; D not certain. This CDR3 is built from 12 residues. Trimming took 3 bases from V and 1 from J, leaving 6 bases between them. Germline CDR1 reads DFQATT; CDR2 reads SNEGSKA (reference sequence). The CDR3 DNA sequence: TGCAGTGCTAGGCGTGGGAACACTGAAGCTTTCTTT. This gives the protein CSARRGNTEAFF.

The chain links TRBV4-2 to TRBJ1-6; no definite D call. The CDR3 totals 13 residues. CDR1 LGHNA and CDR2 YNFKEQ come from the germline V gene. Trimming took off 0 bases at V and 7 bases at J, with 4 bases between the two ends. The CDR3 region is CASSQDPNSPLHF. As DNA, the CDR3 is TGTGCCAGCAGCCAAGATCCAAATTCACCCCTCCACTTT.

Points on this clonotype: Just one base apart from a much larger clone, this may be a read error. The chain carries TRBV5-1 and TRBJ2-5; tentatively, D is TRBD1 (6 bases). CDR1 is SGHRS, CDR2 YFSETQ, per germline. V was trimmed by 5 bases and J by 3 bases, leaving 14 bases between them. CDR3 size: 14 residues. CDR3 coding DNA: TGCGCCAGCAGACCGTGGCGACAGGAAGAGACCCAGTACTTC. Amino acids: CASRPWRQEETQYF.

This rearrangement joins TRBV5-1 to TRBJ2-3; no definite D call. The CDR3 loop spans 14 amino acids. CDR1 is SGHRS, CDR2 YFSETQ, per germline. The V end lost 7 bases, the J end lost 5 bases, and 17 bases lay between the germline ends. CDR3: CASAQGPAEDTQYF. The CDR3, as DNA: TGCGCCAGCGCGCAAGGCCCCGCGGAAGATACGCAGTATTTT. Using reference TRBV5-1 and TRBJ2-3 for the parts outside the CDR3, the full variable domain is KAGVTQTPRYLIKTRGQQVTLSCSPISGHRSVSWYQQTPGQGLQFLFEYFSETQRNKGNFPGRFSGRQFSNSRSEMNVSTLELGDSALYLCASAQGPAEDTQYFGPGTRLTVL.

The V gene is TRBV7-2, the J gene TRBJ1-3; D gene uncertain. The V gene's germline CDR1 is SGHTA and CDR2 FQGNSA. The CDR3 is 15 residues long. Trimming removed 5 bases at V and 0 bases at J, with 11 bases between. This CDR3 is CASSRFGSSGNTIYF. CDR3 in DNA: TGTGCCAGCAGCCGATTCGGGTCCTCTGGAAACACCATATATTTT.

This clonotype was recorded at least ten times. The CDR3 DNA reads TGCGCCAGCAGCCCGTGGGGGGCCAGCACAGATACGCAGTATTTT. Its translation is CASSPWGASTDTQYF. This chain joins TRBV5-1 and TRBJ2-3; either TRBD1 or TRBD2 may supply D (6 bases each). CDR1 and CDR2 (germline): SGHRS, YFSETQ. The CDR3 covers 15 residues. V shed 4 bases and J shed 0 bases, with 12 bases lying between them.

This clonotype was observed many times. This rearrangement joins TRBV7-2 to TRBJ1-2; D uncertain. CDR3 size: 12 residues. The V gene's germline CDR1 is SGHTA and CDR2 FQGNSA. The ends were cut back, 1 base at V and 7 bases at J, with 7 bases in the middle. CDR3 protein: CASSLDAGGYTF. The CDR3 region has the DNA TGTGCCAGCAGCTTAGACGCAGGTGGCTACACCTTC.

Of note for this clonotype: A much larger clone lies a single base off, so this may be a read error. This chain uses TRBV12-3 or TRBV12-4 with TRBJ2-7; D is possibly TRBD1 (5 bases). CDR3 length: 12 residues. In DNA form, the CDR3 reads TGTTCCAGCAGTCTTCAGGGCTACGAGCAGTACTTC. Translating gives CSSSLQGYEQYF.